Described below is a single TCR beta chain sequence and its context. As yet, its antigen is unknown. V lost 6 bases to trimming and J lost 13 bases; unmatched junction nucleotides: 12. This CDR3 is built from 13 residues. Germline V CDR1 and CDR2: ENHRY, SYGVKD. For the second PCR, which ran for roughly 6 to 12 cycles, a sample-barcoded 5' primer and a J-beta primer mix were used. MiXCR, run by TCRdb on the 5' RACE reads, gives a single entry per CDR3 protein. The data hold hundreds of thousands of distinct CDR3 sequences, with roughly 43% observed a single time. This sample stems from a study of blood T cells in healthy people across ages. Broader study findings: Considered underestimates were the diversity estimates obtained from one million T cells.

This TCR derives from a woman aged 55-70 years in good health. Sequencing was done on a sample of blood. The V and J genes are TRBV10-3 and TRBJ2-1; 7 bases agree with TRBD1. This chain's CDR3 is CAIRPGQKETQFF. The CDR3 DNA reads TGTGCCATCAGGCCGGGACAGAAAGAGACCCAGTTCTTC.